These 3 T cell receptor beta chains share one sample of origin, sequenced in a study of blood T cell repertoires in COVID-19. Measured with immunoSEQ multiplex PCR; TCRdb has only the in-frame clones, and not every one. The table has 90,000 to 130,000 clones, about 80% seen once; the top ten hold 3% to 4.5%. Sequencing was performed on peripheral blood. The origin of the receptors is a woman of 80 years or more with acute or convalescent COVID-19.

The chain combines TRBV28 with TRBJ1-6, with D possibly TRBD1 on 6 matching bases. Germline V gives CDR1 MDHEN, CDR2 SYDVKM. The CDR3 is 16 amino acids. With 5 bases removed from V and 7 bases from J, the gap between germline ends came to 18 bases. CDR3 in DNA: TGTGCCAGCAGTGCCTACCCCGGCACAGGGAATTCACCCCTCCACTTT. It codes for CASSAYPGTGNSPLHF.

This chain uses TRBV4-3 with TRBJ1-4; weak D call: TRBD1 (5 bases). Trimming took 2 bases from V and 8 from J, leaving 18 bases between them. Germline V gene sequence: CDR1 LGHNA, CDR2 YSLEER. This CDR3 region has 16 residues. CDR3 in DNA: TGCGCCAGCAGCCAAAAGATTTGGCAGGGAGGGGAAAAACTGTTTTTT. Residues: CASSQKIWQGGEKLFF.

This clone is a singleton in its sample. The chain has TRBV3-1 (or the pseudogene TRBV3-2) and TRBJ2-1; TRBD1 matches at 7 bases. The CDR3 covers 14 residues. Trimming took 5 bases from V and 4 from J; bases not matched to a gene: 5. The germline V gene encodes CDR1 LGHDT and CDR2 YNNKEL (reference sequence). This chain's CDR3 is CASSARDRYNEQFF. For the CDR3, the DNA is TGTGCCAGCAGCGCCCGGGACAGATACAATGAGCAGTTCTTC.